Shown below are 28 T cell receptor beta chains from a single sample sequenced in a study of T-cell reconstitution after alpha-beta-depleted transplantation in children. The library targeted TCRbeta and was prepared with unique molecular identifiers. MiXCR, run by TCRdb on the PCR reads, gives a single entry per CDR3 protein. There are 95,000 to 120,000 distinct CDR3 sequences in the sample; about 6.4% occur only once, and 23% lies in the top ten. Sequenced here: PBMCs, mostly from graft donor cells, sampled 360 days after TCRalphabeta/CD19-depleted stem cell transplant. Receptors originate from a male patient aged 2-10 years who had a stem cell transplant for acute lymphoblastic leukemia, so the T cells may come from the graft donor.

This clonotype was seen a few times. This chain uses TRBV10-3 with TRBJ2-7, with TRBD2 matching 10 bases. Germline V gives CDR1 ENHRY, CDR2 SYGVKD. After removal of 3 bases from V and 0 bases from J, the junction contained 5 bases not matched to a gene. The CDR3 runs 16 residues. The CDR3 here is CAISDIAGGPSYEQYF. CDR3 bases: TGTGCCATCAGTGACATAGCGGGAGGTCCCTCCTACGAGCAGTACTTC.

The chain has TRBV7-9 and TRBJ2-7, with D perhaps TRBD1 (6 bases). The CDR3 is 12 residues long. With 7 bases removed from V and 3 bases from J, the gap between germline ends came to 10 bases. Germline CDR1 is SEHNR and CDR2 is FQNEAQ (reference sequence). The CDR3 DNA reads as TGTGCCAGCACCGGGACACTCTACGAGCAGTACTTC. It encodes CASTGTLYEQYF. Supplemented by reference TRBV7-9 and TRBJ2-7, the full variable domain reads DTGVSQNPRHKITKRGQNVTFRCDPISEHNRLYWYRQTLGQGPEFLTYFQNEAQLEKSRLLSDRFSAERPKGSFSTLEIQRTEQGDSAMYLCASTGTLYEQYFGPGTRLTVT.

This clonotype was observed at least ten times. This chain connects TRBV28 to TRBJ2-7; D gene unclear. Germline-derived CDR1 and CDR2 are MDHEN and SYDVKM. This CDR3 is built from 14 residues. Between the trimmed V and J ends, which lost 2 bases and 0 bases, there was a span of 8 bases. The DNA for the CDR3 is TGTGCCAGCAGTTTACCTAGGGCCTCCTACGAGCAGTACTTC. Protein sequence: CASSLPRASYEQYF.

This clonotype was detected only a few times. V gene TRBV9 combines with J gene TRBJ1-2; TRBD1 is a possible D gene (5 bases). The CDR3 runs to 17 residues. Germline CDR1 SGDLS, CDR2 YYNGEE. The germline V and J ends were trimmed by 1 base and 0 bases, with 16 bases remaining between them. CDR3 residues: CASSVLAGKLPNYGYTF. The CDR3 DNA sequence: TGTGCCAGCAGCGTACTGGCAGGGAAACTCCCTAACTATGGCTACACCTTC.

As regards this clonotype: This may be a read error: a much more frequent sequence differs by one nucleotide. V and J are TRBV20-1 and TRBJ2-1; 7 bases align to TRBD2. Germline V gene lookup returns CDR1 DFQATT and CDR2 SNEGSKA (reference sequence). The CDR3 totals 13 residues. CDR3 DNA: TGCAGTGCTGGAGATAGGCGGGAGAGTGAGCAGTTCTTC. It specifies CSAGDRRESEQFF.

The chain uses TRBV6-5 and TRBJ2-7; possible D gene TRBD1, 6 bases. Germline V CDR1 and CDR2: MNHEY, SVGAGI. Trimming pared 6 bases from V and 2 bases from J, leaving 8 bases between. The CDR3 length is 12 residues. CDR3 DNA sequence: TGTGCCAGCAGACAGGGTCCCTACGAGCAGTACTTC. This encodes CASRQGPYEQYF.

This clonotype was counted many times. CDR3 nucleotide sequence: TGTGCCACCAGCAGATGGACAGGGGAAGAAGAAAAACTGTTTTTT. This encodes CATSRWTGEEEKLFF. This chain joins TRBV15 and TRBJ1-4; TRBD1 matches at 9 bases. Germline V lookup: CDR1 LNHNV, CDR2 YYDKDF (reference sequence). V lost 2 bases and J lost 8; bases outside the gene matches: 6. The CDR3 spans 15 residues.

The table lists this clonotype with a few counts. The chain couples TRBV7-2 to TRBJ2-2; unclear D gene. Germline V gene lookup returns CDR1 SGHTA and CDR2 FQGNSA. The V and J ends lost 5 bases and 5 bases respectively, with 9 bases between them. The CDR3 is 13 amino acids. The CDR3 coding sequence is TGTGCCAGCAGCATGACGGTTACCGGGGAGCTGTTTTTT. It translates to CASSMTVTGELFF.

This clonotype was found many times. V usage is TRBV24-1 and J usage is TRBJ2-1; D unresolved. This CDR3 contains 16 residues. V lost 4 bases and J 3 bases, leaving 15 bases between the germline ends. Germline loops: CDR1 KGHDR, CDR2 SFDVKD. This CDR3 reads CATSDPREMDYNEQFF. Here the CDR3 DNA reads TGTGCCACCAGTGACCCTAGAGAAATGGACTACAATGAGCAGTTCTTC.

CDR3 sequence reads: CASSHPGITMNTEAFF. The CDR3 DNA reads as TGTGCCAGCAGCCACCCAGGGATCACCATGAACACTGAAGCTTTCTTT. The rearrangement links TRBV14 to TRBJ1-1, with a possible D match to TRBD1 (5 bases). This CDR3 comprises 16 residues. Germline loops: CDR1 SGHDN, CDR2 FVKESK. Trimming pared 3 bases from V and 0 bases from J, leaving 14 bases between.

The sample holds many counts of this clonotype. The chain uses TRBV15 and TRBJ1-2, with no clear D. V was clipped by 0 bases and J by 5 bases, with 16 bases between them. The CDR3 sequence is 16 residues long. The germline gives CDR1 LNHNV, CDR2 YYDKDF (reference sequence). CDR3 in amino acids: CATSRDGPEFRYGYTF. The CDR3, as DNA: TGTGCCACCAGCAGAGATGGCCCTGAGTTTCGATATGGCTACACCTTC.

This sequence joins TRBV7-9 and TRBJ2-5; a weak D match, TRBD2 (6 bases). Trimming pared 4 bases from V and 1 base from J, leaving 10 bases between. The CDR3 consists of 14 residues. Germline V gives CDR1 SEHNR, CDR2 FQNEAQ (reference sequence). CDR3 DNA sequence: TGTGCCAGCAGCTCGGGACTGGGCCAAGAGACCCAGTACTTC. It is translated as CASSSGLGQETQYF.

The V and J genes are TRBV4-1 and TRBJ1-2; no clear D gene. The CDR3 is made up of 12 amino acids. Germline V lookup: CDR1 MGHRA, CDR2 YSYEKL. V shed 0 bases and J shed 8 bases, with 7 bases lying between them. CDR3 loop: CASSQDYGGYTF. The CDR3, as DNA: TGCGCCAGCAGCCAAGATTACGGGGGCTACACCTTC.

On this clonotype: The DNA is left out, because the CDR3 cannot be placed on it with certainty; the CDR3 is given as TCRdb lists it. CDR3 amino acids: CASNNLSGVSYEQYF. The chain carries TRBV2 and TRBJ2-7. CDR1 is SNHLY, CDR2 FYNNEI, per germline. The CDR3 length equals 15 residues, ends included.

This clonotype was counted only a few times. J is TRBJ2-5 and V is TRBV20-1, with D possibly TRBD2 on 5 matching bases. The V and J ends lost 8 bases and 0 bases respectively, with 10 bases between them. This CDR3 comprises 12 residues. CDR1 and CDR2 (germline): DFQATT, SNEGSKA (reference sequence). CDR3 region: CSSDLYQETQYF. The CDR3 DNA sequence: TGCAGTTCGGACTTGTACCAAGAGACCCAGTACTTC.

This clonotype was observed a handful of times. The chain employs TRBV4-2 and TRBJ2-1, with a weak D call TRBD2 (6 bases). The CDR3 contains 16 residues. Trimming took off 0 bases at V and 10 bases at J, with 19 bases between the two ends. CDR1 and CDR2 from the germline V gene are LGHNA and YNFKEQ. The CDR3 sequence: CASSQDIGLGLHEQFF. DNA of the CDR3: TGTGCCAGCAGCCAAGATATTGGACTGGGACTCCACGAGCAGTTCTTC.

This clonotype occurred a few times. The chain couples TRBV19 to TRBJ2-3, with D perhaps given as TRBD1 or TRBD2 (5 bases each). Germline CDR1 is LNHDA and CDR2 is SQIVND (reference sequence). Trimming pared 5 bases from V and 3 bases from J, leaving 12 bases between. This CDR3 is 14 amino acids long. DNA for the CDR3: TGTGCCAGTAGTTTGGGGACCGCTACAGATACGCAGTATTTT. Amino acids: CASSLGTATDTQYF.

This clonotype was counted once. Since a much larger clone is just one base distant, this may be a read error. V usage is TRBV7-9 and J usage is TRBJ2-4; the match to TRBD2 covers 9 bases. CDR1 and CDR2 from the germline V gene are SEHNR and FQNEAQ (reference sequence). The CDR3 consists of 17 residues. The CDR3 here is CASSPKAGGLAKNIEYF. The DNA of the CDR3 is TGTGCCAGCAGCCCTAAGGCGGGAGGGCTAGCCAAAAACATTGAGTACTTC.

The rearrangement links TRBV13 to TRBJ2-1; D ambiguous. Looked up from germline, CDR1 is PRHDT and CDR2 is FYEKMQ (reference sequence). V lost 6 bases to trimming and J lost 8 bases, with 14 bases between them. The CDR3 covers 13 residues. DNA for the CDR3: TGTGCCAGCAGATGGGTCGCGGAACATGAGCAGTTCTTC. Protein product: CASRWVAEHEQFF.

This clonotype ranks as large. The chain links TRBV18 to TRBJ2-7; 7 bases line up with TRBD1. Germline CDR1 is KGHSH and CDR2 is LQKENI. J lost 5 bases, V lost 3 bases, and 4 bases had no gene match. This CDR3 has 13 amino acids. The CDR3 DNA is TGTGCCAGCTCACCCAGGGGGTTACACGAGCAGTACTTC. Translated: CASSPRGLHEQYF.

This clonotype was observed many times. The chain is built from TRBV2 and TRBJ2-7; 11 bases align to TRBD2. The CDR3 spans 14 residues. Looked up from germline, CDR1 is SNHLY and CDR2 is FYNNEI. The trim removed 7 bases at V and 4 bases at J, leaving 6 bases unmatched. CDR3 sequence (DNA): TGTGCCAGCAAGGGTAGCGGGAGGGCTTACGAGCAGTACTTC. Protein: CASKGSGRAYEQYF.

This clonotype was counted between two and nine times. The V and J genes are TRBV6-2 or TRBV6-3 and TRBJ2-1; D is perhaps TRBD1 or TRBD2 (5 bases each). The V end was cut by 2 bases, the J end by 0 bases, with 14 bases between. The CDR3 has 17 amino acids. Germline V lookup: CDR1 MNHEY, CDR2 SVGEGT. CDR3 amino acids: CASSYLGAPSSYNEQFF. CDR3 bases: TGTGCCAGCAGTTACCTCGGGGCCCCTAGCTCCTACAATGAGCAGTTCTTC.

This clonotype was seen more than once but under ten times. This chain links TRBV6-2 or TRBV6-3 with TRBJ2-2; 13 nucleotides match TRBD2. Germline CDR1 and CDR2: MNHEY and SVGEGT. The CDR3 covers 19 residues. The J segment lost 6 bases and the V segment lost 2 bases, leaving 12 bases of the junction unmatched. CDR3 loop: CASSYLGLAGEEISGELFF. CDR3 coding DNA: TGTGCCAGCAGTTACCTTGGACTAGCGGGAGAGGAAATATCCGGGGAGCTGTTTTTT.

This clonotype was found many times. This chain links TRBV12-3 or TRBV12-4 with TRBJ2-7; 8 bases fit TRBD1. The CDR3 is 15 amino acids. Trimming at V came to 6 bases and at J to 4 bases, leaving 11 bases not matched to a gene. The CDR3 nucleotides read TGTGCCAGCAGCCGGACAGGGTCAGGAGGGTACGAGCAGTACTTC. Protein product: CASSRTGSGGYEQYF.

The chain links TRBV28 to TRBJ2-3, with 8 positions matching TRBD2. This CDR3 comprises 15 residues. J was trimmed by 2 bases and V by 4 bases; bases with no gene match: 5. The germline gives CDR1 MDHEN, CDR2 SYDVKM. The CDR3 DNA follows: TGTGCCAGCAGTTCCACGGGACTAGTCACAGATACGCAGTATTTT. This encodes CASSSTGLVTDTQYF. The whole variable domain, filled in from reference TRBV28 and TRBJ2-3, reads DVKVTQSSRYLVKRTGEKVFLECVQDMDHENMFWYRQDPGLGLRLIYFSYDVKMKEKGDIPEGYSVSREKKERFSLILESASTNQTSMYLCASSSTGLVTDTQYFGPGTRLTVL.

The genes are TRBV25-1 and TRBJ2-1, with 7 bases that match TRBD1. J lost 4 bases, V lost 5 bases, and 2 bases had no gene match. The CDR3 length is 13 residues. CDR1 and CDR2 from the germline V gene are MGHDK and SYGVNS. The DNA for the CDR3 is TGTGCCAGCAGTTCCAGGGGGTACAATGAGCAGTTCTTC. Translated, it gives CASSSRGYNEQFF.

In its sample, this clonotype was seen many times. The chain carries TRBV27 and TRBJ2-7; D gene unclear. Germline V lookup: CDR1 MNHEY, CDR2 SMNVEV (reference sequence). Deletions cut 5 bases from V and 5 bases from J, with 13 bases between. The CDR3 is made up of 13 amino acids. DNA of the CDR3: TGTGCCAGCAGTCCCCTTGGTCTTAACGAGCAGTACTTC. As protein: CASSPLGLNEQYF.

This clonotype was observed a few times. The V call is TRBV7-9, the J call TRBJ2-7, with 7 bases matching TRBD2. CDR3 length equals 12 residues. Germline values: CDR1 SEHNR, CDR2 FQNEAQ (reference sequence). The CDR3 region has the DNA TGTGCAGCGGGGACTACCAGCTACGAGCAGTACTTC. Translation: CAAGTTSYEQYF.